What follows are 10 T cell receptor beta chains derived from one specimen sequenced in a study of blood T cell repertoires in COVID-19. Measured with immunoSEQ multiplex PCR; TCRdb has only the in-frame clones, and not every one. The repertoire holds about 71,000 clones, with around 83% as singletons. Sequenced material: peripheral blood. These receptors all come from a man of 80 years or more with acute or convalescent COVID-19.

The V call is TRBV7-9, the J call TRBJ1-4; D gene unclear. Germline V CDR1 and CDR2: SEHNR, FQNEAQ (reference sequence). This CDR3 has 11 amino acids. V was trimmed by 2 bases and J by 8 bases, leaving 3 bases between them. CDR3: CASSLSEKLFF. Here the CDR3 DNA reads TGTGCCAGCAGCTTATCAGAAAAACTGTTTTTT.

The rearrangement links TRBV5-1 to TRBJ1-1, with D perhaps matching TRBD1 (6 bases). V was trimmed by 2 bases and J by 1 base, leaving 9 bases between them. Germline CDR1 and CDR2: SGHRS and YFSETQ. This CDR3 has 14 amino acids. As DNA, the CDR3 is TGCGCCAGCAGCTTAGGACAGACGAACACTGAAGCTTTCTTT. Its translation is CASSLGQTNTEAFF.

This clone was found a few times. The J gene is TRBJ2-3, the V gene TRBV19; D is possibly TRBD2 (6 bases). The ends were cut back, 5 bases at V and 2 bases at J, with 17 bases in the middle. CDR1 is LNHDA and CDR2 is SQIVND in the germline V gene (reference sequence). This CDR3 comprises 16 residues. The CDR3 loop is CASSELLGGYTDTQYF. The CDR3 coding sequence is TGTGCCAGTAGTGAATTACTGGGGGGATACACAGATACGCAGTATTTT.

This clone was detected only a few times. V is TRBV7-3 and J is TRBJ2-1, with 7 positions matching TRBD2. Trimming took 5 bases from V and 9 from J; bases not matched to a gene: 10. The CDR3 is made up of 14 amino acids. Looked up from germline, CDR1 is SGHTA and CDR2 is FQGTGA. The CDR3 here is CASSPRLAGSEQFF. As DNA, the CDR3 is TGTGCCAGCAGCCCCCGACTAGCTGGTTCTGAGCAGTTCTTC.

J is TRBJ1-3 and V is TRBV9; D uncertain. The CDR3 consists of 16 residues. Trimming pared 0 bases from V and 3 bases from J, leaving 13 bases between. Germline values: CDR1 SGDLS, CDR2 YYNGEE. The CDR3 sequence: CASSVDVPRHGNTIYF. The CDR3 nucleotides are TGTGCCAGCAGCGTAGACGTGCCCCGACATGGAAACACCATATATTTT.

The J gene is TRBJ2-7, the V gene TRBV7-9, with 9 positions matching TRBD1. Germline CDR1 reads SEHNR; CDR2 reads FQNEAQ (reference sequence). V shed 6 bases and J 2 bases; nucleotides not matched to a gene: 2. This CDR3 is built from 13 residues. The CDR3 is CASSGTGTYEQYF. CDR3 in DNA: TGTGCCAGCAGTGGGACAGGGACCTACGAGCAGTACTTC.

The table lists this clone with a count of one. The DNA of the CDR3 is TGTGCCAGTACCTCTGATACTAGCACAGATACGCAGTATTTT. It specifies CASTSDTSTDTQYF. The gene calls are TRBV19 and TRBJ2-3; D is unresolved. Trimming shortened V by 7 bases and J by 0 bases, and 11 bases separated the two germline ends. CDR3 length: 14 amino acids. CDR1 and CDR2 (germline): LNHDA, SQIVND (reference sequence). The whole variable domain, filled in from reference TRBV19 and TRBJ2-3, reads DGGITQSPKYLFRKEGQNVTLSCEQNLNHDAMYWYRQDPGQGLRLIYYSQIVNDFQKGDIAEGYSVSREKKESFPLTVTSAQKNPTAFYLCASTSDTSTDTQYFGPGTRLTVL.

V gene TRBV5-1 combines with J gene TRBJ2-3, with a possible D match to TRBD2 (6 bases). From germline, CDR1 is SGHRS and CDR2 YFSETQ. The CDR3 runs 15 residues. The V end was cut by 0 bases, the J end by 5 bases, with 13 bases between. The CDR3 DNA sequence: TGCGCCAGCAGCTTGGTTGTGGGGGGTATAGATACGCAGTATTTT. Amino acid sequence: CASSLVVGGIDTQYF.

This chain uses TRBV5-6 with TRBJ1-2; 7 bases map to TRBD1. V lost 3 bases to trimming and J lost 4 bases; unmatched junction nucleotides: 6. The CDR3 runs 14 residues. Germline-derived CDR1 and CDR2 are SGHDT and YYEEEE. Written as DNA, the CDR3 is TGTGCCAGCAGCTCTTGGGACAGCCTCTATGGCTACACCTTC. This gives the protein CASSSWDSLYGYTF.

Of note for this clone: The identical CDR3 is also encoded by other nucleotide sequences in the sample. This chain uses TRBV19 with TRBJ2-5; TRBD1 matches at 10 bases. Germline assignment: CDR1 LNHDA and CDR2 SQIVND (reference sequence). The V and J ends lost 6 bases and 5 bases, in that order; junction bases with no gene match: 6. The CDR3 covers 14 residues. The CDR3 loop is CASSPGTGEETQYF. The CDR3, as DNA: TGTGCCAGTAGCCCCGGGACAGGGGAGGAGACCCAGTACTTC. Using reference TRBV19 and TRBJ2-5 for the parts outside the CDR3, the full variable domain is DGGITQSPKYLFRKEGQNVTLSCEQNLNHDAMYWYRQDPGQGLRLIYYSQIVNDFQKGDIAEGYSVSREKKESFPLTVTSAQKNPTAFYLCASSPGTGEETQYFGPGTRLLVL.